In its sample, the clone carrying this T cell receptor (beta chain) was seen many times. Its cognate antigen is unknown. One end of the junction is discordant with germline, which a read error may explain. The CDR3 is 12 residues long. Germline loops: CDR1 SGHKS, CDR2 YYEKEE (reference sequence). The sample originates from a study of CD8+CD57+ T cells in acquired aplastic anemia. Turning to the study itself: Roughly 3 ug was the average amount of DNA from sorted CD4+ and CD8+ cells.

CD8+CD57+ cell expansion had been shown by flow cytometry in patients chosen for sequencing. Blood sampling was performed on the patients, and none of them had received therapy by then. Researchers used genomic DNA as the template to profile TCR beta VDJ and CDR3. TCRdb used MiXCR to reprocess the reads, holding one entry per CDR3 protein. The profile shows about 160,000 distinct CDR3 sequences, about 48% of them singletons. Study-level results: Any difference that existed in CD8+ Simpson's diversity between patients and controls was not significant. Around 27 CD8+ CDR3 sequences occurred in both the patients and the controls.

The TCR was taken from a human donor with aplastic anemia. The V and J genes are TRBV5-5 and TRBJ1-1, with D possibly being TRBD1 (5 bases). Material: sorted CD4+, CD8+, or CD8+CD57+ T cells (not recorded which) from PBMCs. CDR3 sequence (DNA): TGTGCCAGCAGCCCGACAGAGCCCAGAGGGGTCTTT. The encoded protein is CASSPTEPRGVF. The full variable domain, with the rest looked up from reference TRBV5-5 and TRBJ1-1, is DAGVTQSPTHLIKTRGQQVTLRCSPISGHKSVSWYQQVLGQGPQFIFQYYEKEERGRGNFPDRFSARQFPNYSSELNVNALLLGDSALYLCASSPTEPRGVFGQGTRLTVV.